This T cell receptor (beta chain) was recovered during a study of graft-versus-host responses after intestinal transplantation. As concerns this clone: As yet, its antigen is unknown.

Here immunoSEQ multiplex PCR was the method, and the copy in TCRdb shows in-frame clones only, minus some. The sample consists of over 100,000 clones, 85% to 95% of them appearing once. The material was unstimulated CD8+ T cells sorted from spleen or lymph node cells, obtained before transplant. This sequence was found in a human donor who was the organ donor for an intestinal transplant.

CDR3 sequence (DNA): TGTGCCAGCAGTCGAGGCGGGACCGTCGGAAACACCATATATTTT. Encoded protein: CASSRGGTVGNTIYF. The chain links TRBV7-9 to TRBJ1-3; the D gene is possibly TRBD1 (5 bases). Germline CDR1 SEHNR, CDR2 FQNEAQ (reference sequence). Trimming removed 6 bases from V and 4 bases from J, with 16 bases in between. The CDR3 runs 15 residues.